This TCR beta chain is from a study of CD8+CD57+ T cells in acquired aplastic anemia. TCR beta VDJ and CDR3 were profiled, and genomic DNA was the template. TCRdb called the reads again in MiXCR, with one record for every CDR3 protein. The sample yields 150,000 to 200,000 distinct CDR3 sequences, less than 60% seen once. All sequencing subjects had displayed CD8+CD57+ cell expansion on flow cytometry. The ends lost 4 bases at V and 9 bases at J; junction bases unmatched: 9. The CDR3 spans 15 residues. The germline CDR1 and CDR2 sequences are ENHRY and SYGVKD. Concerning this clonotype itself: The antigen remains undetermined.

Study conclusions and caveats: Patients had around 28 CD8+ CDR3 sequences in common with controls (the shared set).

The material sequenced was sorted CD4+, CD8+, or CD8+CD57+ T cells (not recorded which) from PBMCs. The source of this sequence is a human donor with aplastic anemia. The genes are TRBV10-3 and TRBJ1-6; 7 bases map to TRBD1. CDR3 protein: CAISGGTQGISPLHF. DNA of the CDR3: TGTGCCATCAGTGGGGGCACACAGGGGATTTCACCCCTCCACTTT.